The TCR beta chain under discussion was sequenced for a study of shared clonotypes between healthy human individuals. Across the study: Researchers drew samples from two women and a few men aged 18 to 49.

Donors were healthy HIV-negative adults without recently reported acute infections or vaccinations. Notes on this clone: Its specificity is unknown.

The data were produced by immunoSEQ multiplex PCR, yet TCRdb's version contains in-frame clones alone and is incomplete. The sample contains about 2.4 million clones, roughly 93% of which appear only once. General study results and limits: Clonotype sharing across a few donors was observed for 4.5% to 6.5% of naive CD4 clonotypes. Blood was the sole source, and tissue repertoires probably differ.

The germline CDR1 and CDR2 sequences are SGHRS and YFSETQ. The CDR3 covers 18 residues. The V and J ends lost 2 bases and 0 bases respectively, with 18 bases between them. The source of this sequence is a man between 18 and 35 years old in good health. Some clones in this sample may be carry-over from other donors' samples. The sequencing input was naive CD4+ T cells from PBMCs. The subset denotes: CD45RA+ positively selected. This rearrangement joins TRBV5-1 to TRBJ2-1, with D possibly matching TRBD1 (5 bases). CDR3 nucleotide sequence: TGCGCCAGCAGCTTAGGGCACCAACTAAGGGGCTCCTACAATGAGCAGTTCTTC. Amino acids: CASSLGHQLRGSYNEQFF.